Listed below are T cell receptor beta chains from one sample, sequenced in a study of T cells after yellow fever vaccination. TCRdb redid the calling of the 5' RACE reads with MiXCR, one entry per CDR3 protein. The sample records 150,000 to 200,000 distinct CDR3 sequences, approximately 6.2% being singletons. The specimen comprised CD4+ T cells sorted from PBMCs, sampled on the day of the first yellow fever vaccination. The receptor set was obtained from a man aged 18 to 30 who received the YFV17D yellow fever vaccine. Both conserved end residues are part of each CDR3. A D gene is named only where the DNA matches it firmly. A clone size is listed for some rows: how often the clone was seen (once, few, many), or a class if it is expanded.

>TRBJ2-1|-|many|TRBV5-1
TGCGCCAGCAGCCAAGGGCCCATCCGAGGGGTCTCCTACAATGAGCAGTTCTTC
CASSQGPIRGVSYNEQFF
>TRBJ2-2|-|-|TRBV12-3/TRBV12-4
TGTGCCAGCAGTTTAGCGGGGGGGCTTGGCACCGGGGAGCTGTTTTTT
CASSLAGGLGTGELFF
>TRBJ2-3|-|many|TRBV7-8
TGTGCCAGCAGCTTAGCACACAGGGCAGGCCGAAATACGCAGTATTTT
CASSLAHRAGRNTQYF
>TRBJ2-1|TRBD2|many|TRBV6-5
TGTGCCAGCAGTACCTTGTCGGGGGGGCCTTACAATGAGCAGTTCTTC
CASSTLSGGPYNEQFF
>TRBJ2-3|TRBD1|few|TRBV7-9
TGTGCCAGCAGCTTCTACGGGACAGGGGAGACAGATACGCAGTATTTT
CASSFYGTGETDTQYF
>TRBJ2-3|TRBD2|many|TRBV11-1
TGTGCCAGCAGCGCTAGCGGGACGAGCACAGATACGCAGTATTTT
CASSASGTSTDTQYF
>TRBJ1-5|-|few|TRBV21-1
TGTGCCAGCAGCCCTTATTTACAGGACAGGGCTAGCAATCAGCCCCAGCATTTT
CASSPYLQDRASNQPQHF
>TRBJ2-3|TRBD2|many|TRBV7-2
TGTGCCAGCAGCTTCGGACTAGCGGGGGCCGGAGATACGCAGTATTTT
CASSFGLAGAGDTQYF
>TRBJ2-7|-|many|TRBV18
TGTGCCAGCTCACCGTCACCCTCCGGGCGCGAGCAGTACTTC
CASSPSPSGREQYF
>TRBJ2-3|-|-|TRBV5-1
TGCGCCAGCAGCTTGGACTGGGGGAGGGGGACAGATACGCAGTATTTT
CASSLDWGRGTDTQYF
>TRBJ2-3|TRBD2|many|TRBV12-3/TRBV12-4
TGTGCCAGCGGCCCACTGGCGGGGGTGGGAGATACGCAGTATTTT
CASGPLAGVGDTQYF
>TRBJ1-1|-|-|TRBV4-1
TGCGCCAGCAGCCCCAGGCGGGGAGTGGATGAAGCTTTCTTT
CASSPRRGVDEAFF
>TRBJ2-7|TRBD2|few|TRBV6-5
TGTGCCAGCAGCCGAATAGCGGGGGGGAATTCCGAAACCTACGAGCAGTACTTC
CASSRIAGGNSETYEQYF
>TRBJ2-6|-|-|TRBV7-2
TGTGCCAGCAGCTTAGTAGCCAGCCGCTCTGGGGCCAACGTCCTGACTTTC
CASSLVASRSGANVLTF
>TRBJ1-6|-|-|TRBV7-2
TGTGCCAGCAGGAATGCGGCCTCACCCTATTCACCCCTCCACTTT
CASRNAASPYSPLHF
>TRBJ1-2|TRBD1|-|TRBV19
TGTGCCAGTAGTGCCGACAGGGTTTTGAGCTACACCTTC
CASSADRVLSYTF
>TRBJ1-1|-|few|TRBV18
TGTGCCAGCTCAGGGGGATGGGGGGACACTGAAGCTTTCTTT
CASSGGWGDTEAFF
>TRBJ2-2|TRBD1|many|TRBV4-2
TGTGCCAGCAGCCAACTGGGGACAGGGGGTAACACCGGGGAGCTGTTTTTT
CASSQLGTGGNTGELFF
>TRBJ2-5|-|-|TRBV5-1
TGCGCCAGCAGCTTGACCGCGGGGGCGGGGGACCAGTACTTC
CASSLTAGAGDQYF
>TRBJ1-6|-|-|TRBV12-3/TRBV12-4
TGTGCCAGCAGGCCGGGGGGGTTAGTCAGTTCACCCCTCCACTTT
CASRPGGLVSSPLHF
>TRBJ1-2|TRBD1|many|TRBV12-3/TRBV12-4
TGTGCCAGCAGCCAGGGACAGTTCTATGGCTACACCTTC
CASSQGQFYGYTF
>TRBJ1-6|TRBD1|many|TRBV27
TGTGCCAGCAGTTTAGGGACAGGAAATTCACCCCTCCACTTT
CASSLGTGNSPLHF
>TRBJ1-5|-|many|TRBV5-5
TGTGCCAGCAGCGCGCAAGTGGGATTCGGTCAGCCCCAGCATTTT
CASSAQVGFGQPQHF
>TRBJ2-1|TRBD2|many|TRBV6-5
TGTGCCAGCAGTTACATGCCGTATAGCGGGGACGACAATGAGCAGTTCTTC
CASSYMPYSGDDNEQFF
>TRBJ2-3|TRBD2|few|TRBV7-9
TGTGCCAGCAGCCGACTGGGGGGGAACACAGATACGCAGTATTTT
CASSRLGGNTDTQYF
>TRBJ2-1|TRBD2|many|TRBV5-1
TGCGCCAGCAGCTTGGTAGGACTAGCGGGCAATGAGCAGTTCTTC
CASSLVGLAGNEQFF
>TRBJ2-7|-|-|TRBV20-1
TGCAGTGCGCCTGGGGGCTCAAATTATGTAGGCGAGCAGTACTTC
CSAPGGSNYVGEQYF
>TRBJ1-1|TRBD1|many|TRBV7-9
TGTGCCAGCAGCTTAGATGGACAGGGGGGCACTGAAGCTTTCTTT
CASSLDGQGGTEAFF
>TRBJ2-2|TRBD1|many|TRBV2
TGTGCCAGCAGTTGGGACAGGGGTTCCGGGGAGCTGTTTTTT
CASSWDRGSGELFF
>TRBJ1-4|-|many|TRBV2
TGTGCCAGCAGTGAGGCGGGGCCCTTTGGAAAACTGTTTTTT
CASSEAGPFGKLFF